Presented here are 13 T cell receptor beta chains from one specimen sequenced in a study of neurological immune-mediated disorders. Time point described: longitudinal time-point 3. TCRdb fed the 5' RACE reads into MiXCR, producing one record per CDR3 protein. The sample lists about 99,000 distinct CDR3 sequences, 10% to 12% occurring once. Sequenced: PBMCs. The source is a female donor with HTLV-1-associated myelopathy (HAM/TSP).

In its sample, this clonotype was seen many times. The J gene is TRBJ1-6, the V gene TRBV6-5; 7 nucleotides align to TRBD1. V lost 2 bases, J lost 13 bases, and 11 bases stayed unmatched. Germline V CDR1 and CDR2: MNHEY, SVGAGI. The CDR3 has 15 residues. Here the CDR3 DNA reads TGTGCCAGCAGTTACCGGGACAGTTCTTTTAATCCCCTCCACTTT. Translated: CASSYRDSSFNPLHF.

In the case of this clonotype: This may come from a read error, since a much larger clone is one base off. For the CDR3, the DNA is TGCGACAGCAGATCCGGGACAGGTAACTACGAGCAGTACTTC. It yields the protein CDSRSGTGNYEQYF. The rearrangement joins TRBV5-1 to TRBJ2-7; 8 nucleotides match TRBD1. CDR1 SGHRS and CDR2 YFSETQ come from the germline V gene. The CDR3 is 14 residues long.

In its sample, this clonotype was seen many times. The gene calls are TRBV5-1 and TRBJ1-3; TRBD1 might be the D (6 bases). With 0 bases removed from V and 2 bases from J, the gap between germline ends came to 9 bases. This CDR3 region has 15 residues. Germline V CDR1 and CDR2: SGHRS, YFSETQ. This CDR3 reads CASSLVQGTGNTIYF. The CDR3 DNA sequence: TGCGCCAGCAGCTTGGTGCAGGGGACTGGAAACACCATATATTTT.

This clonotype was found many times. The chain links TRBV5-1 to TRBJ2-2, with D tentatively TRBD2 (5 bases). The CDR3 runs to 15 residues. The V and J ends lost 1 base and 6 bases respectively, with 13 bases between them. Germline CDR1 SGHRS, CDR2 YFSETQ. The CDR3 DNA is TGCGCCAGCAGCTTGTTCGGGGATCGGTCCGGGGAGCTGTTTTTT. It encodes CASSLFGDRSGELFF.

This clonotype was recorded at least ten times. V is TRBV12-3 or TRBV12-4 and J is TRBJ2-2, with a weak D call TRBD1 (5 bases). CDR3 length equals 13 residues. V was cut by 5 bases and J by 6 bases, with 10 bases left in between. CDR3 protein: CASSISGPGELFF. The CDR3 DNA reads as TGTGCCAGCAGTATATCAGGGCCCGGGGAGCTGTTTTTT.

This clonotype showed up many times. V and J are TRBV5-1 and TRBJ2-1, with unresolved D. In germline, CDR1 is SGHRS, CDR2 YFSETQ. CDR3 length: 13 amino acids. Trimming left V 6 bases short and J 6 bases short, with 13 bases between. CDR3 in amino acids: CASNTKTSNEQFF. CDR3 nucleotide sequence: TGCGCCAGCAACACAAAAACCAGCAATGAGCAGTTCTTC.

The V and J genes are TRBV7-3 and TRBJ2-6; a weak D match, TRBD1 (5 bases). This CDR3 spans 16 amino acids. Germline loops: CDR1 SGHTA, CDR2 FQGTGA. V shed 2 bases and J shed 0 bases, with 8 bases lying between them. CDR3 DNA: TGTGCCAGCAGCTTAGACAGTCACTCTGGGGCCAACGTCCTGACTTTC. The encoded protein is CASSLDSHSGANVLTF.

This clonotype was recorded many times. V gene TRBV28 combines with J gene TRBJ1-1, with no clear D. Trimming removed 6 bases at V and 12 bases at J, with 23 bases between. The CDR3 is 14 residues long. Germline CDR1 reads MDHEN; CDR2 reads SYDVKM. This CDR3 is CASSRPTSQRITFF. Written as DNA, the CDR3 is TGTGCCAGCAGCCGTCCCACATCACAGAGGATAACTTTCTTT.

This clonotype was seen many times. The rearrangement uses TRBV5-5 and TRBJ1-6, with D uncertain. Trimming stripped 0 bases from V and 0 bases from J, with 7 bases between. CDR3 size: 16 residues. The germline CDR1 and CDR2 sequences are SGHKS and YYEKEE (reference sequence). The CDR3 bases are TGTGCCAGCAGCTTGGCAGGCAGCTCCTATAATTCACCCCTCCACTTT. It translates to CASSLAGSSYNSPLHF.

This clonotype was recorded many times. The V call is TRBV27, the J call TRBJ2-3; 10 nucleotides match TRBD2. V was clipped by 6 bases and J by 5 bases; unmatched bases: 14. The CDR3 sequence is 17 residues long. Germline-derived CDR1 and CDR2 are MNHEY and SMNVEV (reference sequence). The CDR3 DNA is TGTGCCAGCAGCCCCCCCCGGACACTAGCGGGGATAGATACGCAGTATTTT. It encodes CASSPPRTLAGIDTQYF.

This clonotype showed up many times. The V call is TRBV12-3 or TRBV12-4, the J call TRBJ2-1; the D gene is possibly TRBD1 (5 bases). With 3 bases removed from V and 5 bases from J, the gap between germline ends came to 11 bases. CDR3 length: 14 residues. The CDR3 protein is CASSLGNRNNEQFF. In DNA, the CDR3 is TGTGCCAGCAGTTTGGGAAACAGGAACAATGAGCAGTTCTTC.

For this clonotype: A much more abundant neighbour one base away suggests this may be a read error. The rearrangement uses TRBV6-2 or TRBV6-3 and TRBJ2-3, with D perhaps matching TRBD1 (6 bases). Trimming cost V 5 bases and J 9 bases, with 27 bases left between them. Per the germline V gene, CDR1 is MNHEY and CDR2 is SVGEGT. This CDR3 spans 17 amino acids. The CDR3 loop is CASSPDPGHTLRGTQYF. The CDR3 DNA follows: TGTGCCAGCAGTCCCGATCCGGGACATACTCTGAGGGGGACGCAGTATTTT.

Concerning this clonotype itself: This may stem from a read error, because a much larger clone lies one nucleotide away. The genes are TRBV19 and TRBJ2-3; D call uncertain. V was trimmed by 2 bases and J by 1 base, leaving 10 bases between them. CDR1 is LNHDA and CDR2 is SQIVND in the germline V gene (reference sequence). This CDR3 contains 15 residues. Here the CDR3 reads CASSIRRWGTDTQYF. The CDR3, as DNA: TGTGCCAGTAGTATACGGCGGTGGGGCACAGATACGCAGTATTTT.